The present TCR beta chain was sequenced within a study of CD8 T cells in Susac syndrome. The authors sequenced TCR beta from blood CD8+ and CD4+ T cells. V gave up 7 bases and J gave up 4 bases; unmatched junction bases: 10. Germline lookup yields CDR1 SQVTM and CDR2 ANQGSEA. This CDR3 comprises 13 residues. Random-hexamer reverse transcription was applied to about 0.5 to 1 ug RNA. Amplification of TCR beta CDR3 across 54 Vbeta and 13 Jbeta was performed with immunoSEQ multiplex PCR. From the immunoSEQ multiplex PCR reads, TCRdb called clonotypes with MiXCR, one entry per CDR3 protein. This table holds under 200,000 distinct CDR3 sequences, 90% to 95% found once.

Sequencing input: CD4+ T cells from PBMCs. The receptor was isolated from a human donor in good health. The chain recombines TRBV29-1 with TRBJ2-7; 7 nucleotides agree with TRBD1. The DNA of the CDR3 is TGCAGCGCAGGGGACAGTCAACCTTACGAGCAGTACTTC. Protein product: CSAGDSQPYEQYF.